This T cell receptor beta chain was profiled in a study of blood T cell repertoires in COVID-19. Study-wide background: COVID-19 samples from acute and convalescent phases originated in the United States, Italy and Spain. Sources were T cells, B-cell-depleted T cells, or PBMCs; the material itself was cDNA or gDNA.

As processed by the authors: Amplification of reference gene primers provided the estimated nucleated cell counts. Using immunoSEQ multiplex PCR, the repertoire was profiled, and TCRdb retains in-frame clones only, with some absent. From that table come the V and J calls and clone size; the DNA was used to work out D and trimming. The sample includes 130,000 to 150,000 clones, around nine tenths seen only once; the top ten take 2.3%. The germline V and J ends were trimmed by 4 bases and 4 bases, with 10 bases remaining between them. CDR1 is KGHDR and CDR2 is SFDVKD in the germline V gene. The CDR3 spans 14 residues.

The TCR was taken from a human donor in a cohort sampled during active COVID-19. Sequenced material: peripheral blood. The chain is built from TRBV24-1 and TRBJ1-5; perhaps TRBD1 as D (5 bases). The CDR3, as DNA: TGTGCCACCAGTGAACGCAGGGCGAATCAGCCCCAGCATTTT. This translates into CATSERRANQPQHF.